Listed below are T cell receptor beta chains from one sample, sequenced in a study of T cell responses to AZD1222 COVID-19 vaccine. Measured with immunoSEQ multiplex PCR; TCRdb has only the in-frame clones, and not every one. The table has 200,000 or so clones, approximately 94% seen once; the top ten hold over 7.5%. The specimen comprised peripheral blood, sampled on day 0 of AZD1222 vaccination. These TCRs come from an adult in good health. Each CDR3 is given with its conserved first and last residue. Each record gives: clone size, J gene, V gene, CDR3 protein. Expanded clones get a size class; other rows say once, few or many, or leave the size out.

NA	TRBJ2-7	TRBV10-3	CAISEFSGTIYEQYF
NA	TRBJ2-7	TRBV28	CASSFGQWNYEQYF
NA	TRBJ2-7	TRBV4-1	CASSHPGQAYEQYF
NA	TRBJ1-5	TRBV3-1/TRBV3-2	CASSQEGINQPQHF
NA	TRBJ2-3	TRBV19	CASRGRAGWSTQYF
few	TRBJ2-1	TRBV12-5	CASGLRGEGEQFF
NA	TRBJ2-7	TRBV7-9	CASSDGPPGDEQYF
NA	TRBJ1-6	TRBV30	CAWTGSRGYNSPLHF
NA	TRBJ2-1	TRBV5-1	CASSSTGSEQFF
NA	TRBJ1-1	TRBV28	CASRTQGNTEAFF
NA	TRBJ2-2	TRBV6-5	CASSYGGRATGELFF
NA	TRBJ2-4	TRBV6-2/TRBV6-3	CASSMGTSGGLAKNIQYF
NA	TRBJ2-1	TRBV11-3	CASRGGSMNEQFF
NA	TRBJ1-3	TRBV7-6	CASSLASESRTSGNTIYF
NA	TRBJ1-2	TRBV2	CASSRRTGGGYGYTF
NA	TRBJ2-3	TRBV18	CASSPGTGNTDTQYF
NA	TRBJ2-5	TRBV28	CASRTGLVETQYF
NA	TRBJ2-2	TRBV21-1	CASTRFGTVNTGELFF
NA	TRBJ2-3	TRBV10-3	CAISESVLRTDTQYF
few	TRBJ1-2	TRBV28	CASSRGGYTF
NA	TRBJ2-7	TRBV3-1/TRBV3-2	CASSRGPIYEQYF
NA	TRBJ2-1	TRBV5-1	CASSLPGTGEQFF
NA	TRBJ2-5	TRBV4-2	CASSQTPGLAGGETQYF
NA	TRBJ2-2	TRBV6-5	CASLWFANTGELFF
NA	TRBJ1-4	TRBV19	CASSTGGLEKLFF
NA	TRBJ1-6	TRBV28	CASSSPPAASPLHF
NA	TRBJ2-3	TRBV6-5	CASRISGSGTDTQYF
NA	TRBJ1-5	TRBV6-1	CASSEWGWGDQPQHF
NA	TRBJ2-7	TRBV6-1	CASSEAGVPSVYEQYF
NA	TRBJ2-4	TRBV6-5	CASSHNRDTQRYF